These 6 T cell receptor beta chains originate from one sample sequenced in a study of shared clonotypes between healthy human individuals. Produced via immunoSEQ multiplex PCR; TCRdb's table is partial and in-frame only. The sample consists of more than 2,000,000 clones, over 90% of them appearing once. Sequencing was performed on naive CD4+ T cells from PBMCs. Subset given: CD45RA+ positively selected. All receptors derive from a man younger than 35 in good health. Some clones in this sample may be carry-over from other donors' samples.

This clone was counted once. This chain joins TRBV7-9 and TRBJ1-1; D perhaps matches TRBD1 (5 bases). Germline V lookup: CDR1 SEHNR, CDR2 FQNEAQ (reference sequence). CDR3 length: 17 amino acids. V was trimmed by 7 bases and J by 3 bases, leaving 24 bases between them. CDR3 protein: CASTKRSRSGGDTEAFF. The CDR3 DNA is TGTGCCAGCACCAAAAGATCCCGATCCGGGGGGGACACTGAAGCTTTCTTT.

The V and J genes are TRBV27 and TRBJ1-2; no reliable D call. Deletions cut 6 bases from V and 4 bases from J, with 21 bases between. The length of the CDR3 is 16 residues. Germline CDR1 MNHEY, CDR2 SMNVEV (reference sequence). CDR3 region: CASSRNEDGVGYGYTF. The DNA of the CDR3 is TGTGCCAGCAGCCGAAACGAGGACGGGGTTGGCTATGGCTACACCTTC.

This chain joins TRBV11-2 and TRBJ2-1, with 10 bases identical to TRBD1. J lost 4 bases, V lost 2 bases, and 2 bases had no gene match. The V gene's germline CDR1 is SGHAT and CDR2 FQNNGV. The CDR3 sequence is 15 residues long. This chain's CDR3 is CASSLRDRGYNEQFF. DNA of the CDR3: TGTGCCAGCAGCTTAAGGGACAGGGGATACAATGAGCAGTTCTTC.

This clone was seen only once. The DNA of the CDR3 is TGTGCCGCCCAGCGGGACCTACAAGAGACCCAGTACTTC. Its translation is CAAQRDLQETQYF. The V call is TRBV10-3, the J call TRBJ2-5; 7 bases map to TRBD2. The CDR3 is 13 residues long. Germline CDR1 ENHRY, CDR2 SYGVKD. V lost 11 bases, J lost 2 bases, and 8 bases stayed unmatched.

The CDR3 DNA follows: TGTGCCAGCATTATCGGGGACGAGGGCGGGGAGCTGTTTTTT. It yields the protein CASIIGDEGGELFF. The chain carries TRBV28 and TRBJ2-2; D possibly matches TRBD1 or TRBD2 (5 bases each). Trimming took 7 bases from V and 7 from J, leaving 16 bases between them. The CDR3 has 14 residues. CDR1 is MDHEN, CDR2 SYDVKM, per germline.

On this clone: The junction shows a germline mismatch at one end, possibly a read error. Different DNA sequences within this sample yield the same CDR3. V and J are TRBV5-1 and TRBJ1-1; TRBD1 matches 11 bases. In germline, CDR1 is SGHRS, CDR2 YFSETQ. The CDR3 covers 14 residues. The CDR3 loop reads CASSSGQGDTEAFF. CDR3 nucleotides: TGCGCCAGTAGCTCGGGACAGGGGGATACTGAAGCTTTCTTT. The entire variable domain, with the rest obtained from reference TRBV5-1 and TRBJ1-1, is as follows: KAGVTQTPRYLIKTRGQQVTLSCSPISGHRSVSWYQQTPGQGLQFLFEYFSETQRNKGNFPGRFSGRQFSNSRSEMNVSTLELGDSALYLCASSSGQGDTEAFFGQGTRLTVV.